This TCR beta chain originates from a study of spatial heterogeneity in lung cancer. Study conclusions and caveats: Intratumoral expanded alpha and beta TCR counts were found to track tumor mutation counts. Expanded TCR counts, ubiquitous and regional, correlated respectively with ubiquitous and regional nonsynonymous mutation counts.

Time point in this sample: sample taken at primary tumor resection. This clonotype has a count of ten or more. Its specificity is not known. TCRdb redid the calling of the 5' RACE reads with MiXCR, one entry per CDR3 protein. The data contain several thousand distinct CDR3 sequences, 6.5% to 8.5% of them singletons. The sample in question was lung tumor tissue, obtained at surgery. The sequence was obtained from a male donor with early-stage non-small cell lung cancer.

The CDR3 bases are TGTGCCAGCAGCCCCATGGTGGCGGGGGCTAAACAAGATGAGCAGTTCTTC. It codes for CASSPMVAGAKQDEQFF. The V gene is TRBV7-6, the J gene TRBJ2-1, with D maybe TRBD2 (7 bases). The CDR3 consists of 17 residues. V was clipped by 5 bases and J by 8 bases, with 25 bases between them. CDR1 is SGHVS and CDR2 is FNYEAQ in the germline V gene.